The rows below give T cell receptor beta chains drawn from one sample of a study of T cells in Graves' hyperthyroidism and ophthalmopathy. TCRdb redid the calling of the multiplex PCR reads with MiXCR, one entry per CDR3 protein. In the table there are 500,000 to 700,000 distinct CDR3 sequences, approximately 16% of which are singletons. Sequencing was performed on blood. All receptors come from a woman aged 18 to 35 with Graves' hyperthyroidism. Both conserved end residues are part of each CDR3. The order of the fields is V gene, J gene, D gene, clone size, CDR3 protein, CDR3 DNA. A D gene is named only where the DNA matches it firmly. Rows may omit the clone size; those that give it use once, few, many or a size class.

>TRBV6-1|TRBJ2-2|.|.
CASSPTTNTGELFF
TGTGCCAGCAGTCCCACGACGAACACCGGGGAGCTGTTTTTT
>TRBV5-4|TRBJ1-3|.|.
CASSQERTAGNTIYF
TGTGCCAGCAGCCAGGAGAGGACAGCCGGAAACACCATATATTTT
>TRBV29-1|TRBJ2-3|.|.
CSVAFATDTQYF
TGCAGCGTTGCTTTCGCTACAGATACGCAGTATTTT
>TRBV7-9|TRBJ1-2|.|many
CASSPSMTVRPDGYTF
TGTGCCAGCAGCCCGTCTATGACAGTCAGACCTGATGGCTACACCTTC
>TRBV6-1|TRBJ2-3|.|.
CASIVDSGGDTQYF
TGTGCCAGCATCGTCGACTCCGGGGGAGATACGCAGTATTTT
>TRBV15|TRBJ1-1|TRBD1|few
CATSARQGLDTEAFF
TGTGCCACCAGCGCAAGACAGGGGTTGGACACTGAAGCTTTCTTT
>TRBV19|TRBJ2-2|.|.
CASSPTGVNTGELFF
TGTGCCAGTAGTCCGACGGGGGTTAACACCGGGGAGCTGTTTTTT
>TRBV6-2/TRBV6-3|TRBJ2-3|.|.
CASSHHPAKTTGPGGIPDTQYF
TGTGCCAGCAGTCACCACCCCGCAAAGACAACAGGGCCCGGGGGAATTCCAGATACGCAGTATTTT
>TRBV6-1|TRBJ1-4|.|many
CASRRQEGEKLFF
TGTGCCAGCAGGAGGCAGGAGGGTGAAAAACTGTTTTTT
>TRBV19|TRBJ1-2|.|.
CASSIDSTSNYGYTF
TGTGCCAGTAGTATCGACAGTACTTCTAACTATGGCTACACCTTC
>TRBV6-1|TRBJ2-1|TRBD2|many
CASSWAGTSNEQFF
TGTGCCAGCAGTTGGGCCGGGACTAGCAATGAGCAGTTCTTC
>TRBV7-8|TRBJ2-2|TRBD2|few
CASSLVVRTSGSGNTGELFF
TGTGCCAGCAGCTTAGTAGTCAGGACTAGCGGGAGTGGAAACACCGGGGAGCTGTTTTTT
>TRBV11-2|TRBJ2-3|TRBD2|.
CASRGGAGGHTDTQYF
TGTGCCAGCAGGGGGGGAGCGGGGGGGCATACAGATACGCAGTATTTT
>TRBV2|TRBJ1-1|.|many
CASSEWSRRDTNTEAFF
TGTGCCAGCAGTGAGTGGAGCCGCAGGGATACCAACACTGAAGCTTTCTTT
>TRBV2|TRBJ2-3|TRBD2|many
CASSQFLAGGDGQYF
TGTGCCAGCAGTCAGTTTCTAGCGGGGGGGGATGGGCAGTATTTT
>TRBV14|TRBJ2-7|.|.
CASDEQYF
TGTGCCAGTGACGAGCAGTACTTC
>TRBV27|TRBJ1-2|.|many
CASSWQPGYGYTF
TGTGCCAGCAGTTGGCAGCCCGGATATGGCTACACCTTC
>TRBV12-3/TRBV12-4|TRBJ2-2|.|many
CASTHGQGYTGELFF
TGTGCCAGCACCCACGGGCAGGGATACACCGGGGAGCTGTTTTTT
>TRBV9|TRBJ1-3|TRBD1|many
CASSVSPGQGRNTIYF
TGTGCCAGCAGCGTAAGCCCGGGACAGGGGAGAAACACCATATATTTT
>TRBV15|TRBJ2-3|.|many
CATSEDRGGTDTQYF
TGTGCCACCAGCGAAGACAGAGGGGGCACAGATACGCAGTATTTT
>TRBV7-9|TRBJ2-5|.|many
CASSPRETVQETQYF
TGTGCCAGCAGCCCAAGAGAGACAGTCCAAGAGACCCAGTACTTC
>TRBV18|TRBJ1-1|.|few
CASSRRSDSPEVFF
TGTGCCAGCTCACGACGCTCGGACAGCCCTGAAGTTTTCTTT
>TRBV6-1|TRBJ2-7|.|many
CASRPSLGEQYF
TGTGCCAGCAGGCCCTCGTTAGGCGAGCAGTACTTC
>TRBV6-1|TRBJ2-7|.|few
CASRAGDEQYF
TGTGCCAGCAGGGCAGGGGACGAGCAGTACTTC
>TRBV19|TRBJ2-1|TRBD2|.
CASMMSGGTWGEQFF
TGTGCCAGTATGATGAGCGGGGGGACCTGGGGTGAGCAGTTCTTC
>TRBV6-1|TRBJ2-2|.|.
CASTLLTGNYPGELFF
TGTGCCAGCACCCTTTTGACGGGAAACTACCCAGGGGAGCTGTTTTTT
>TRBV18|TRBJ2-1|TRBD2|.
CASSPIASGISYNEQFF
TGTGCCAGCTCACCAATAGCTAGCGGGATATCCTACAATGAGCAGTTCTTC
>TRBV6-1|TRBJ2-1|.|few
CASNEGTFLDEQFF
TGTGCCAGCAACGAGGGGACCTTTCTCGATGAGCAGTTCTTC
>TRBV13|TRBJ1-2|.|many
CASSRRDRRGYTF
TGTGCCAGCAGTCGACGGGATCGGAGAGGCTACACCTTC
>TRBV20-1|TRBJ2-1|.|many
CSASVVGQPRSQFF
TGCAGTGCTAGCGTGGTCGGACAACCCCGATCGCAGTTCTTC
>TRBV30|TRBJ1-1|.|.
CVPAPARRMNTEAFF
TGTGTCCCTGCCCCAGCCCGCCGGATGAACACTGAAGCTTTCTTT